This T cell receptor beta chain is from a study of monozygotic twins with inflammatory bowel disease. Study-level findings and limits: The analysis failed to separate different T cell subtypes.

This CDR3 has 14 amino acids. About this clonotype: Its specificity is unknown.

Researchers used approximately 3,500 ng of total RNA for each TCR library. One entry per CDR3 protein, without DNA, is what TCRdb gives after re-calling the 5' RACE reads. Recorded for this sample: more than 350,000 distinct CDR3 sequences. The receptor was derived from a human donor with ulcerative colitis or Crohn's disease, or a healthy co-twin of an affected twin (not recorded which). Material: blood. This chain joins TRBV12-3 or TRBV12-4 and TRBJ2-3; TCRdb proposes TRBD2, but this gene call is untestable without DNA. CDR3: CASSLEGERGDPYF.